These 14 T cell receptor beta chains share one sample of origin, sequenced in a study of regulatory T cells in long-lasting Graves disease. Construction of TCR beta libraries relied on iRepertoire HTBI primers and on Arm-PCR targeting CDR3 regions. TCRdb processed the multiplex PCR reads anew with MiXCR; each CDR3 protein has one entry. The table has about 660,000 distinct CDR3 sequences, approximately 31% seen once. Stated time point: persistent/refractory GD, antithyroid drugs over 5 years with positive TRAb. The TCR library was made from RNA extracted from PBMCs. Material: peripheral blood mononuclear cells (PBMCs), obtained when the disease was refractory, from a patient treated with antithyroid drugs. The source is a female donor with Graves disease.

The CDR3 spells CASSFPREAMNTEAFF. The DNA of the CDR3 is TGTGCCAGCAGTTTTCCCAGGGAAGCGATGAACACTGAAGCTTTCTTT. This chain joins TRBV28 and TRBJ1-1; weak D call: TRBD1 (5 bases). This CDR3 region has 16 residues. Germline assignment: CDR1 MDHEN and CDR2 SYDVKM. Trimming removed 3 bases from V and 0 bases from J, with 14 bases in between.

This clonotype was observed a handful of times. The V call is TRBV7-9, the J call TRBJ2-4; tentatively, D is TRBD1 (6 bases). The CDR3 runs to 16 residues. Per germline, CDR1 SEHNR and CDR2 FQNEAQ (reference sequence). V was pared by 5 bases and J by 2 bases, with 16 bases between. The CDR3 loop is CASSPGTPMSKNIQYF. Written as DNA, the CDR3 is TGTGCCAGCAGCCCCGGGACACCCATGTCCAAAAACATTCAGTACTTC.

This chain joins TRBV6-1 and TRBJ1-4; maybe TRBD1 (5 bases). Trimming cost V 7 bases and J 7 bases, with 16 bases left between them. CDR3 size: 14 residues. CDR1 is MNHNS, CDR2 SASEGT, per germline. CDR3 sequence (DNA): TGTGCCAGCAAGTCCGCAGGGCGCCTTGAAAAACTGTTTTTT. Translation gives CASKSAGRLEKLFF.

This clonotype was seen at least ten times. J is TRBJ1-6 and V is TRBV2, with D hard to call. This CDR3 comprises 15 residues. The V and J ends lost 7 bases and 1 base respectively, with 11 bases between them. Looked up from germline, CDR1 is SNHLY and CDR2 is FYNNEI. The CDR3 reads CASKAASSYNSPLHF. The CDR3 DNA reads as TGTGCCAGCAAAGCAGCCTCTTCCTATAATTCACCCCTCCACTTT.

The chain uses TRBV7-9 and TRBJ1-1; the D is unclear. This CDR3 has 15 amino acids. Trimming cost V 6 bases and J 4 bases, with 18 bases left between them. Germline V gives CDR1 SEHNR, CDR2 FQNEAQ (reference sequence). The CDR3 nucleotides are TGTGCCAGCAGACCCCCCGTTGGGGTCGGCACTGAAGCTTTCTTT. It specifies CASRPPVGVGTEAFF.

The sample holds a few counts of this clonotype. V is TRBV6-1 and J is TRBJ1-1; no clear D. Germline V gene sequence: CDR1 MNHNS, CDR2 SASEGT. This CDR3 contains 11 residues. V gave up 9 bases and J gave up 4 bases, with 9 bases separating them. The DNA of the CDR3 is TGTGCCAGTAAACTGGGCACTGAAGCTTTCTTT. This sequence encodes CASKLGTEAFF.

This clonotype turned up a few times. This chain joins TRBV10-3 and TRBJ1-2; possible D gene TRBD1, 6 bases. With 4 bases removed from V and 4 bases from J, the gap between germline ends came to 13 bases. This CDR3 comprises 14 residues. CDR1 ENHRY and CDR2 SYGVKD come from the germline V gene. DNA for the CDR3: TGTGCCATCAGTGGAGAACAGGGTACCTATGGCTACACCTTC. Translated, it gives CAISGEQGTYGYTF.

This clonotype was counted a few times. The rearrangement links TRBV3-1 to TRBJ1-2; D perhaps matches TRBD1 (6 bases). V dropped 6 bases and J dropped 7 bases, with 18 bases sitting between them. This CDR3 region has 14 residues. Germline assignment: CDR1 LGHDT and CDR2 YNNKEL (reference sequence). The CDR3 spells CASRLGTLLGGYTF. The CDR3 nucleotides read TGTGCCAGCAGACTCGGGACACTCCTCGGTGGCTACACCTTC.

This clonotype has just a few counts. This chain joins TRBV5-1 and TRBJ2-7; 10 bases are a match to TRBD2. The CDR3 is made up of 14 amino acids. Germline CDR1 is SGHRS and CDR2 is YFSETQ. After removal of 4 bases from V and 4 bases from J, the junction contained 5 bases not matched to a gene. This CDR3 is CASSQGTSAYEQYF. For the CDR3, the DNA is TGCGCCAGCAGCCAGGGGACTAGCGCATACGAGCAGTACTTC.

V and J are TRBV11-2 and TRBJ2-2; D is perhaps TRBD2 (6 bases). Germline values: CDR1 SGHAT, CDR2 FQNNGV. The CDR3 is 21 residues long. Trimming stripped 3 bases from V and 10 bases from J, with 36 bases between. The DNA for the CDR3 is TGTGCCAGCAGCTTTAACCTTCGTCGAGGAAGAGCGGAGGGTACTCGGAAGGAGCTGTTTTTT. Its protein is CASSFNLRRGRAEGTRKELFF.

This clonotype was counted between two and nine times. The chain employs TRBV2 and TRBJ2-5; 7 nucleotides match TRBD2. Germline V CDR1 and CDR2: SNHLY, FYNNEI. Trimming at V came to 6 bases and at J to 3 bases, leaving 4 bases not matched to a gene. This CDR3 is built from 13 residues. DNA for the CDR3: TGTGCCAGCAGACCTGGGGGGGAAGAGACCCAGTACTTC. Its protein product is CASRPGGEETQYF.

This clonotype showed up just a few times. The junction departs from germline at one end; a sequencing error may be responsible. The chain uses TRBV5-5 and TRBJ1-1; TRBD1 might be the D (6 bases). Germline values: CDR1 SGHKS, CDR2 YYEKEE (reference sequence). The CDR3 loop spans 15 amino acids. The CDR3: CASSQPGQRNTEAFF. DNA for the CDR3: TGCGCCAGCAGCCAACCGGGACAACGGAACACTGAAGCTTTCTTT.

This rearrangement joins TRBV30 to TRBJ1-5; TRBD1 is a possible D gene (5 bases). This CDR3 is built from 13 residues. Deletions cut 2 bases from V and 6 bases from J, with 11 bases between. The germline CDR1 and CDR2 sequences are GTSNPN and SVGIG (reference sequence). The CDR3 coding sequence is TGTGCCTGGAGTCTTAGGGGTTTTCAGCCCCAGCATTTT. It encodes CAWSLRGFQPQHF. Together with reference TRBV30 and TRBJ1-5, the CDR3 gives the full variable domain: SQTIHQWPATLVQPVGSPLSLECTVEGTSNPNLYWYRQAAGRGLQLLFYSVGIGQISSEVPQNLSASRPQDRQFILSSKKLLLSDSGFYLCAWSLRGFQPQHFGDGTRLSIL.

The table lists this clonotype with many counts. The J gene is TRBJ2-1, the V gene TRBV2; D might be TRBD2 (6 bases). The CDR3 is made up of 14 amino acids. The V and J ends lost 3 bases and 2 bases respectively, with 8 bases between them. The germline CDR1 and CDR2 sequences are SNHLY and FYNNEI. CDR3 sequence (DNA): TGTGCCAGCAGTGAGTCTAGCGCCTACAATGAGCAGTTCTTC. This sequence encodes CASSESSAYNEQFF. Filled out from reference TRBV2 and TRBJ2-1, the complete variable domain reads EPEVTQTPSHQVTQMGQEVILRCVPISNHLYFYWYRQILGQKVEFLVSFYNNEISEKSEIFDDQFSVERPDGSNFTLKIRSTKLEDSAMYFCASSESSAYNEQFFGPGTRLTVL.